This entry describes one T cell receptor (beta chain). Its antigen is currently unknown. These data belong to a study of cytomegalovirus exposure and HLA in healthy donors. Findings and caveats of the study: In a later analysis, donors in an Asian-associated ancestry cluster reportedly had fewer N-insertions in productive TCRs than the cohort mean.

CDR3 length: 14 amino acids. Per germline, CDR1 ENHRY and CDR2 SYGVKD. V was cut by 4 bases and J by 4 bases, with 13 bases left in between. The PCR made use of 60 Vbeta and 13 Jbeta primers. Profiling relied on immunoSEQ multiplex PCR, and the TCRdb table lists in-frame clones only, not all of them. Its table records around 140,000 clones. The chain recombines TRBV10-3 with TRBJ1-2; weak D call: TRBD1 (5 bases). Sequencing was performed on PBMCs. The TCR originated in a woman in her thirties or forties in good health and CMV-seropositive. CDR3 sequence reads: CAISGGVRGYGYTF. The CDR3 region has the DNA TGTGCCATCAGTGGGGGTGTTAGGGGCTATGGCTACACCTTC.